This T cell receptor (beta chain) stems from a study of control samples from healthy donors and cancer patients. Profiling relied on immunoSEQ multiplex PCR, and the TCRdb table lists in-frame clones only, not all of them. The data hold under 150,000 clones, with about 93% observed a single time. The CDR3 covers 14 residues. V lost 7 bases, J lost 6 bases, and 14 bases lay in between. The V gene's germline CDR1 is SGHNT and CDR2 YYREEE (reference sequence). The chain employs TRBV5-4 and TRBJ1-6, with D perhaps TRBD1 (6 bases). Sequenced input: blood. The receptor's source is a man aged 30 to 45 in good health. CDR3 in DNA: TGTGCCAGCCGGTACGGAGGGGGTAATTCACCCCTCCACTTT. This gives the protein CASRYGGGNSPLHF.